This T cell receptor beta chain stems from a study of blood T cell repertoires in COVID-19. In the study overall: In each case, the material was cDNA or gDNA derived from T cells, B-cell-depleted T cells, or PBMCs.

Original methodology: How many nucleated cells were present was estimated from reference gene primer amplification. Sequenced by immunoSEQ multiplex PCR; TCRdb stores in-frame clones only, minus some. The DNA gave D and trimming, while V, J and clone size come from that table. The sample records approximately 220,000 clones, 83% being singletons. V was trimmed by 10 bases and J by 2 bases, leaving 15 bases between them. Germline-derived CDR1 and CDR2 are LNHDA and SQIVND (reference sequence). This CDR3 has 14 amino acids. Participants' own reports of clinical history determined their cohort assignment. Exposed enrollees had met someone with a PCR-confirmed or clinician-diagnosed COVID-19 case at some point within the 2 weeks before study entry.

The receptor comes from a woman in her 50s who had been exposed to COVID-19. The genes are TRBV19 and TRBJ1-5; a possible D gene is TRBD1 (6 bases). The sample was PBMCs or T cells enriched from blood (not recorded which). The CDR3 spells CATNWGQGNQPQHF. The CDR3 DNA reads TGTGCCACCAACTGGGGGCAGGGCAATCAGCCCCAGCATTTT.